This T cell receptor (beta chain) was retrieved from a study of vaccination and CD4 T cells after COVID-19. On the study more broadly: Comprising six males and four females, the convalescent participants counted two Hispanic individuals among them. The cells were exposed to overlapping spike peptides originating from SARS-CoV-2, HCoV-NL63, HCoV-OC43 and HCoV-229E for stimulation.

Sequencing of cultured CD4+ T cell DNA used the Oncomine TCR Beta short-read assay. In TCRdb, the PCR reads were re-called with MiXCR into one record per CDR3 protein. Found here are around 19,000 distinct CDR3 sequences, around 45% of them singletons; the top ten hold approximately 4%. Treatment given: approximately 9-day PBMC culture with coronavirus spike peptide pools or control peptides (ViraFEST assay). The ViraFEST method relied on peptide pools to expand antigen-specific T cells, followed by TCR sequencing. Regarding this clonotype: The antigen is undetermined.

The CDR3 runs to 15 residues. Germline-derived CDR1 and CDR2 are SGHAT and FQNNGV. The V end lost 5 bases, the J end lost 8 bases, and 19 bases lay between the germline ends. The sample consisted of CD4+ T cells from blood, cultured in vitro. The sequence was collected from a human donor who had recovered from COVID-19. This chain uses TRBV11-2 with TRBJ2-1, with D perhaps given as TRBD1 or TRBD2 (5 bases each). In DNA, the CDR3 is TGTGCCAGCAGCAAAGGGGACCGGGTGGGGGATGAGCAGTTCTTC. Its protein is CASSKGDRVGDEQFF.